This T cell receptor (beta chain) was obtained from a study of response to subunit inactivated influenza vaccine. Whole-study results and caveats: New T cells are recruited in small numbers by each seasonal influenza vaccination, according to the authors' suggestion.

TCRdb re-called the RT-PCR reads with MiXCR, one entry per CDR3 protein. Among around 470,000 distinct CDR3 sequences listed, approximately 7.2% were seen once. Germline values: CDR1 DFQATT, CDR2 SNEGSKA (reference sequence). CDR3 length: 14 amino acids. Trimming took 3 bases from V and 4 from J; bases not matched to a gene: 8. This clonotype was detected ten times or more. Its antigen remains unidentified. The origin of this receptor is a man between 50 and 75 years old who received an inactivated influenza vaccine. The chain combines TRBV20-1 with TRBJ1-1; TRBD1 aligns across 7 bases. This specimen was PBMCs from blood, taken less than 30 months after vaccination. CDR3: CSASQPAGGTEAFF. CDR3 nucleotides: TGCAGTGCTAGTCAACCCGCAGGGGGCACTGAAGCTTTCTTT.